Included here is one TCR beta chain sequence, with context. Antigen specificity is unknown. Conversion of TCR transcripts into cDNA relied on 5'RACE template switching, which added a universal primer site and UMIs. TCRdb itself ran the 5' RACE reads through MiXCR, one entry per CDR3 protein. Altogether about 330,000 distinct CDR3 sequences are present, about 6.9% being singletons, with the ten largest covering 15% to 20%. The record originates from a study of T cells after yellow fever vaccination. Broader study findings: Clonotype sharing between CD4 and CD8 compartments was small. When the response was secondary, it was weaker but reached its peak faster, day 5 versus 15.

The TCR comes from a man aged 18 to 29 who received the YFV17D yellow fever vaccine. The sample consisted of PBMCs, taken 35 to 50 days after the first yellow fever vaccination.

CDR3 in DNA: TGCGCCAGCAGCCAAGGGTCGGACAGGGAGACCTACGAGCAGTACTTC. It specifies CASSQGSDRETYEQYF. This chain uses TRBV4-3 with TRBJ2-7; 8 nucleotides line up with TRBD1. CDR3 size: 16 residues. Unmatched junction bases numbered 7, after V lost 1 base and J lost 2 bases. Per the germline V gene, CDR1 is LGHNA and CDR2 is YSLEER.